These 24 T cell receptor beta chains originate from one sample sequenced in a study of preoperative IRX-2 immunotherapy in early breast cancer (dated by TCRdb to between 2018 and 2021). The treatment or condition label for this specimen denotes: preoperative locoregional IRX-2 cytokine immunotherapy. Library preparation was by the immunoSEQ multiplex PCR assay. This is the immuneACCESS table as TCRdb keeps it, with only in-frame sequences that have V and J called. A part of the clones is gone; compared with another copy, unresolved V genes explain less than half, and the rest is unexplained. Recorded for this sample are approximately 27,000 clones; 75% to 90% of them occurred a single time. The ten largest clones capture 1% to 1.5% of the sample. The sample here was lymph node tissue, taken after IRX-2 immunotherapy. Source of these receptors: a human donor with breast cancer.

The genes are TRBV25-1 and TRBJ2-1; TRBD2 aligns across 9 bases. CDR1 and CDR2 (germline): MGHDK, SYGVNS. The V gene end was trimmed by 0 bases and the J gene end by 4 bases; junction bases not matched to a gene: 7. This CDR3 contains 17 residues. The CDR3 DNA follows: TGTGCCAGCAGTGAATATGGTGCTAGCGGGGAGTACAATGAGCAGTTCTTC. Translated: CASSEYGASGEYNEQFF.

The genes are TRBV15 and TRBJ2-3; D may be TRBD2 (5 bases). Germline values: CDR1 LNHNV, CDR2 YYDKDF (reference sequence). The CDR3 runs 15 residues. V was shortened by 2 bases and J by 8 bases, with 17 bases between the two germline ends. The CDR3: CATSRQPMDFATQYF. The CDR3 DNA sequence: TGTGCCACCAGCAGACAACCTATGGACTTTGCTACGCAGTATTTT. The full variable domain, in which reference TRBV15 and TRBJ2-3 provide the parts outside the CDR3, is DAMVIQNPRYQVTQFGKPVTLSCSQTLNHNVMYWYQQKSSQAPKLLFHYYDKDFNNEADTPDNFQSRRPNTSFCFLDIRSPGLGDTAMYLCATSRQPMDFATQYFGPGTRLTVL.

The chain carries TRBV10-2 and TRBJ2-1, with 12 bases identical to TRBD1. Germline trimming cut 8 bases from V and 7 bases from J; bases unmatched to any gene: 6. Germline lookup yields CDR1 WSHSY and CDR2 SAAADI. The CDR3 contains 14 residues. The CDR3 region has the DNA TGCGCCAGCGGCCCGGGACAGGGGGCGAATGAGCAGTTCTTC. This encodes CASGPGQGANEQFF.

This clone appeared a few times. V gene TRBV11-3 combines with J gene TRBJ1-5, with TRBD1 as a possible D gene (6 bases). V dropped 4 bases and J dropped 7 bases, with 14 bases sitting between them. CDR3 length: 14 amino acids. The germline V gene encodes CDR1 SGHNT and CDR2 YENEEA. For the CDR3, the DNA is TGTGCCAGCAGCTCGCAGGGGCAGGGCCAGCCCCAGCATTTT. It yields the protein CASSSQGQGQPQHF. The entire variable domain, with the rest obtained from reference TRBV11-3 and TRBJ1-5, is as follows: EAGVVQSPRYKIIEKKQPVAFWCNPISGHNTLYWYLQNLGQGPELLIRYENEEAVDDSQLPKDRFSAERLKGVDSTLKIQPAELGDSAVYLCASSSQGQGQPQHFGDGTRLSIL.

V gene TRBV5-1 combines with J gene TRBJ2-7; 8 bases fit TRBD2. The CDR3 consists of 14 residues. J gave up 0 bases and V 4 bases, and 3 bases lay outside the gene matches. Germline assignment: CDR1 SGHRS and CDR2 YFSETQ. The CDR3 DNA reads TGCGCCAGCAGCCCAAGCGGGGGCTCCTACGAGCAGTACTTC. It is translated as CASSPSGGSYEQYF.

DNA for the CDR3: TGCAGCGTTGAAGATTACAGGGGGGACTATGGCTACACCTTC. Amino acids: CSVEDYRGDYGYTF. This rearrangement joins TRBV29-1 to TRBJ1-2, with 8 bases matching TRBD1. Trimming cost V 0 bases and J 3 bases; bases outside gene matches: 3. This CDR3 region has 14 residues. From germline, CDR1 is SQVTM and CDR2 ANQGSEA.

This rearrangement joins TRBV10-3 to TRBJ2-7; tentatively, D is TRBD2 (5 bases). Germline assignment: CDR1 ENHRY and CDR2 SYGVKD. The CDR3 sequence is 13 residues long. The CDR3 coding sequence is TGTGCCAGCAGTGAGGGTAGGTTGGGCGAGCAGTACGTC. Its protein product is CASSEGRLGEQYV.

This clone has only a few counts. The rearrangement links TRBV14 to TRBJ2-3; D not resolved. Germline V gene lookup returns CDR1 SGHDN and CDR2 FVKESK. The CDR3 consists of 13 residues. V was pared by 0 bases and J by 10 bases, with 11 bases between. Here the CDR3 reads CASSQEWGDAQYF. Written as DNA, the CDR3 is TGTGCCAGCAGCCAAGAATGGGGTGATGCGCAGTATTTT.

The CDR3 bases are TGTGCCAGCTCTTGGGCAGGGAGAAGGTCGGGCAATCAGCCCCAGCATTTT. Translated, it gives CASSWAGRRSGNQPQHF. This chain joins TRBV28 and TRBJ1-5; a possible D gene is TRBD1 (5 bases). The CDR3 has 17 amino acids. Between the trimmed V and J ends, which lost 8 bases and 2 bases, there was a span of 22 bases. Looked up from germline, CDR1 is MDHEN and CDR2 is SYDVKM.

The chain couples TRBV6-8 to TRBJ1-4; D call uncertain. The V gene's germline CDR1 is MNHGY and CDR2 SAAAGT. CDR3 length: 12 residues. V was shortened by 11 bases and J by 8 bases, with 15 bases between the two germline ends. CDR3 DNA: TGTGCCGCGGGTAGGGAAGGAGAAAAACTGTTTTTT. This codes for CAAGREGEKLFF.

This sequence joins TRBV30 and TRBJ2-3, with D uncertain. The germline CDR1 and CDR2 sequences are GTSNPN and SVGIG (reference sequence). CDR3 size: 11 residues. V lost 2 bases and J lost 0, with 0 bases in between. The CDR3: CAWSSTDTQYF. The CDR3 nucleotides read TGTGCCTGGAGTAGCACAGATACGCAGTATTTT.

The J gene is TRBJ1-4, the V gene TRBV19; the match to TRBD1 covers 8 bases. This CDR3 region has 14 residues. Per the germline V gene, CDR1 is LNHDA and CDR2 is SQIVND (reference sequence). J lost 5 bases, V lost 2 bases, and 1 base had no gene match. The chain's CDR3 is CASSIQGANEKLFF. As DNA, the CDR3 is TGTGCCAGTAGTATACAGGGGGCCAATGAAAAACTGTTTTTT.

V and J are TRBV18 and TRBJ1-1; D is undetermined. CDR3 length: 14 residues. V was cut by 1 base and J by 1 base, with 7 bases left in between. Germline-derived CDR1 and CDR2 are KGHSH and LQKENI. CDR3 residues: CASSPQGRNTEAFF. CDR3 bases: TGTGCCAGCTCACCACAGGGTCGGAACACTGAAGCTTTCTTT.

The CDR3 loop reads CASSPGQGLTNEKLFF. The CDR3, as DNA: TGTGCCAGCAGCCCCGGACAGGGGTTAACTAATGAAAAACTGTTTTTT. The V and J genes are TRBV11-3 and TRBJ1-4; 9 nucleotides agree with TRBD1. Germline V gene data show CDR1 as SGHNT and CDR2 as YENEEA. Germline trimming cut 5 bases from V and 1 base from J; bases unmatched to any gene: 5. The CDR3 totals 16 residues.

This chain links TRBV19 with TRBJ1-5, with 7 bases that match TRBD1. The CDR3 has 14 amino acids. The J segment lost 7 bases and the V segment lost 0 bases, leaving 3 bases of the junction unmatched. The germline V gene encodes CDR1 LNHDA and CDR2 SQIVND (reference sequence). The CDR3: CASSIEAGGQPQHF. The CDR3 DNA sequence: TGTGCCAGTAGTATAGAGGCAGGGGGGCAGCCCCAGCATTTT.

The gene calls are TRBV25-1 and TRBJ2-3; TRBD1 matches 9 bases. After removal of 2 bases from V and 4 bases from J, the junction contained 7 bases not matched to a gene. CDR3 length: 16 residues. In germline, CDR1 is MGHDK, CDR2 SYGVNS. CDR3 region: CASSEPGQGVADTQYF. CDR3 coding DNA: TGTGCCAGCAGTGAACCGGGACAGGGAGTTGCAGATACGCAGTATTTT.

The V call is TRBV19, the J call TRBJ1-3; possible D gene TRBD1, 6 bases. CDR3 length: 14 residues. Germline V gene lookup returns CDR1 LNHDA and CDR2 SQIVND (reference sequence). Trimming took 4 bases from V and 2 from J, leaving 9 bases between them. The CDR3 is CASSSGTTGNTIYF. CDR3 coding DNA: TGTGCCAGTAGTAGCGGGACAACTGGAAACACCATATATTTT.

A note on this clone: At one of its ends the junction is not consistent with the germline gene, which may arise from a read error. This rearrangement joins TRBV25-1 to TRBJ1-6; 7 bases line up with TRBD1. The CDR3 totals 15 residues. Germline CDR1 reads MGHDK; CDR2 reads SYGVNS. The CDR3 sequence is CASNESGGYNSPLHF. CDR3 coding DNA: TGTGCCAGCAATGAATCAGGGGGCTATAATTCACCCCTCCACTTT.

This clone was detected only once. The chain couples TRBV15 to TRBJ2-7; 8 nucleotides align to TRBD1. This CDR3 has 15 amino acids. From germline, CDR1 is LNHNV and CDR2 YYDKDF (reference sequence). J lost 6 bases, V lost 0 bases, and 7 bases had no gene match. DNA for the CDR3: TGTGCCACCAGCAGAGATCGCCAGGGGGCCTCCGAGCAGTACGTC. Amino acids: CATSRDRQGASEQYV.

This chain connects TRBV6-8 to TRBJ2-1; unclear D gene. Trimming took off 4 bases at V and 10 bases at J, with 11 bases between the two ends. This CDR3 spans 12 amino acids. Germline CDR1 reads MNHGY; CDR2 reads SAAAGT. As DNA, the CDR3 is TGTGCCAGCAGTTCCCCCGCTGGAGAGCAGTTCTTC. Encoded protein: CASSSPAGEQFF.

V and J are TRBV7-6 and TRBJ2-2, with a possible D match to TRBD2 (6 bases). The CDR3 contains 15 residues. From germline, CDR1 is SGHVS and CDR2 FNYEAQ. V lost 3 bases, J lost 1 base, and 9 bases lay in between. The CDR3 loop reads CASSLVGLNTGELFF. The CDR3 DNA reads TGTGCCAGCAGCTTGGTGGGACTGAACACCGGGGAGCTGTTTTTT.

V gene TRBV27 combines with J gene TRBJ1-2; 7 nucleotides line up with TRBD1. With 2 bases clipped from V and 5 bases from J, the junction kept 8 bases outside the gene matches. Germline CDR1 is MNHEY and CDR2 is SMNVEV (reference sequence). The CDR3 is 15 residues long. CDR3 sequence: CASSLGPQGVYGYTF. The CDR3 DNA reads TGTGCCAGCAGTTTAGGCCCTCAGGGGGTATATGGCTACACCTTC.

This chain uses TRBV18 with TRBJ1-2, with 8 bases aligning to TRBD1. Trimming at V came to 3 bases and at J to 7 bases, leaving 7 bases not matched to a gene. The germline CDR1 and CDR2 sequences are KGHSH and LQKENI. The CDR3 has 14 residues. CDR3 sequence (DNA): TGTGCCAGCTCACCTACAGACAGGGGTCGTGGCTACACCTTC. Protein: CASSPTDRGRGYTF. Using reference TRBV18 and TRBJ1-2 for the parts outside the CDR3, the full variable domain is NAGVMQNPRHLVRRRGQEARLRCSPMKGHSHVYWYRQLPEEGLKFMVYLQKENIIDESGMPKERFSAEFPKEGPSILRIQQVVRGDSAAYFCASSPTDRGRGYTFGSGTRLTVV.

The chain couples TRBV30 to TRBJ2-3; 8 positions match TRBD2. V trimming: 5 bases; J trimming: 4 bases; junction bases outside the gene matches: 2. CDR1 is GTSNPN, CDR2 SVGIG, per germline (reference sequence). This CDR3 has 12 residues. CDR3 sequence: CAWATSADTQYF. In DNA form, the CDR3 reads TGTGCCTGGGCGACTAGCGCAGATACGCAGTATTTT.